A selection of T cell receptor beta chains follows, all from one sample in a study of siplizumab effects on memory and regulatory T cells. TCRdb's copy holds only in-frame clones and misses some; the assay was immunoSEQ multiplex PCR. This table holds about 100,000 clones, about 91% found once. Sequencing was carried out using Tregs sorted from blood. The receptor source for this set is a human donor in good health. CDR3s include the opening cysteine and the closing phenylalanine or tryptophan. The D gene is left open where the match is weak. The size of a clone is reported for some rows only, either as once, few or many, or as a class for expanded clones.

J gene | D gene | clone size | CDR3 length | V gene | CDR3 protein | CDR3 DNA
TRBJ2-4 | . | once | 15 | TRBV6-5 | CASSRADSRENIQYF | TGTGCCAGCAGTAGAGCGGACTCGCGGGAAAACATTCAGTACTTC
TRBJ2-5 | . | once | 14 | TRBV10-3 | CAISETQGKETQYF | TGTGCCATCAGTGAAACCCAGGGGAAGGAGACCCAGTACTTC
TRBJ1-5 | . | . | 15 | TRBV2 | CASSGVAGRGQPQHF | TGTGCCAGCAGTGGGGTGGCGGGGCGAGGTCAGCCCCAGCATTTT
TRBJ2-3 | . | . | 15 | TRBV19 | CASSDRDPSTDTQYF | TGTGCCAGTAGCGACCGGGACCCGAGCACAGATACGCAGTATTTT
TRBJ2-7 | . | . | 15 | TRBV27 | CASSFQGGVSYEQYF | TGTGCCAGCAGCTTCCAGGGGGGGGTGTCCTACGAGCAGTACTTC
TRBJ1-1 | . | few | 15 | TRBV4-1 | CASSPSQGLVTEAFF | TGCGCCAGCAGCCCCTCTCAGGGTCTGGTTACTGAAGCTTTCTTT
TRBJ1-2 | . | . | 15 | TRBV5-5 | CASSGWAGGRSSYTF | TGTGCCAGCAGCGGATGGGCGGGGGGACGGTCGAGCTACACCTTC
TRBJ1-2 | TRBD1 | . | 14 | TRBV28 | CASKSGTGVFGYTF | TGTGCCAGCAAATCCGGGACAGGGGTATTTGGCTACACCTTC
TRBJ2-1 | . | once | 9 | TRBV20-1 | CSASLEQFF | TGCAGTGCTAGTCTTGAGCAGTTCTTC
TRBJ2-3 | . | . | 11 | TRBV19 | CASSMDLAQYF | TGTGCCAGTAGTATGGACTTAGCGCAGTATTTT
TRBJ2-7 | . | . | 17 | TRBV2 | CASSGIIWAGISNEQYF | TGTGCCAGCAGTGGGATTATCTGGGCAGGGATTAGCAACGAGCAGTACTTC
TRBJ2-7 | TRBD2 | . | 12 | TRBV2 | CASGRAPYEQYF | TGTGCCAGCGGGAGGGCCCCCTACGAGCAGTACTTC
TRBJ2-3 | TRBD2 | . | 17 | TRBV6-1 | CASSEWAGAGGGDTQYF | TGTGCCAGCAGTGAATGGGCGGGAGCGGGGGGAGGAGATACGCAGTATTTT
TRBJ2-2 | . | . | 14 | TRBV6-5 | CASSPAGFSGELFF | TGTGCCAGCAGTCCAGCAGGGTTCTCCGGGGAGCTGTTTTTT
TRBJ2-7 | TRBD1 | . | 12 | TRBV18 | CASSDDREEQYF | TGTGCCAGCTCGGATGACAGGGAAGAGCAGTACTTC
TRBJ1-5 | . | . | 14 | TRBV21-1 | CASSLGGGVQPQHF | TGTGCCAGCAGCTTGGGGGGGGGCGTACAGCCCCAGCATTTT
TRBJ2-1 | TRBD2 | . | 17 | TRBV18 | CASSPPRTSGAYNEQFF | TGTGCCAGCTCACCACCCCGGACTAGCGGGGCCTACAATGAGCAGTTCTTC
TRBJ1-1 | . | . | 13 | TRBV6-4 | CASSDSGADEAFF | TGTGCCAGCAGTGACTCGGGGGCAGACGAAGCTTTCTTT
TRBJ2-7 | TRBD2 | . | 16 | TRBV18 | CASSSRGGRITYEQYF | TGTGCCAGCTCATCCCGAGGCGGGAGGATTACCTACGAGCAGTACTTC
TRBJ1-5 | TRBD1 | few | 16 | TRBV6-6 | CASSYQGGYSNQPQHF | TGTGCCAGCAGTTACCAGGGGGGGTATAGCAATCAGCCCCAGCATTTT
TRBJ2-3 | . | few | 14 | TRBV5-4 | CASLRWGYTDTQYF | TGTGCCAGCTTACGGTGGGGATACACAGATACGCAGTATTTT
TRBJ2-3 | TRBD2 | . | 14 | TRBV5-1 | CASKFKREPDTQYF | TGCGCCAGCAAATTCAAGCGGGAGCCGGATACGCAGTATTTT
TRBJ2-3 | . | . | 16 | TRBV7-9 | CASSAMSTPHTDTQYF | TGTGCCAGCAGCGCCATGTCCACTCCGCACACAGATACGCAGTATTTT
TRBJ2-3 | . | once | 15 | TRBV11-1 | CASSYGMMEAGTQYF | TGTGCCAGCAGCTACGGGATGATGGAAGCGGGCACGCAGTATTTT
TRBJ2-7 | . | once | 14 | TRBV2 | CASSEAGRNHEQYF | TGTGCCAGCAGTGAAGCCGGACGGAACCACGAGCAGTACTTC
TRBJ1-1 | . | . | 13 | TRBV25-1 | CASSGGGNTEAFF | TGTGCCAGCAGTGGGGGGGGAAACACTGAAGCTTTCTTT
TRBJ1-4 | TRBD1 | . | 15 | TRBV27 | CASSRQGGEVLELFF | TGTGCCAGCAGTAGGCAGGGGGGAGAGGTTCTAGAACTGTTTTTT
TRBJ1-5 | . | . | 16 | TRBV27 | CASSSADGVLNQPQHF | TGTGCCAGCAGTTCAGCTGACGGGGTCCTCAATCAGCCCCAGCATTTT
TRBJ2-5 | TRBD2 | . | 15 | TRBV2 | CASLVAGGDFREQYF | TGTGCCAGCCTCGTAGCGGGAGGCGATTTTCGAGAGCAGTACTTC
TRBJ1-4 | TRBD1 | . | 17 | TRBV19 | CASSMARTGVANEKLFF | TGTGCCAGTAGTATGGCCCGCACAGGGGTGGCTAATGAAAAACTGTTTTTT
TRBJ1-5 | . | . | 16 | TRBV28 | CASSLSGLNSNQPQHF | TGTGCCAGCAGTTTAAGCGGACTTAATAGCAATCAGCCCCAGCATTTT
TRBJ2-2 | . | . | 15 | TRBV7-9 | CASRPRQVITGELFF | TGTGCCAGCAGACCCAGACAGGTGATAACCGGGGAGCTGTTTTTT
TRBJ2-1 | . | . | 10 | TRBV20-1 | CSARYNEQFF | TGCAGTGCCCGATACAATGAGCAGTTCTTC
TRBJ2-7 | TRBD2 | . | 15 | TRBV18 | CASSLGTSVIYEQYF | TGTGCCAGCTCACTAGGGACTAGCGTCATCTACGAGCAGTACTTC
TRBJ1-3 | . | . | 17 | TRBV5-1 | CASSLEIGGTSGNTIYF | TGCGCCAGCAGCTTGGAAATTGGGGGGACAAGCGGAAACACCATATATTTT
TRBJ2-5 | . | . | 14 | TRBV5-4 | CASSFSLRGETQYF | TGTGCCAGCAGCTTTTCTTTACGGGGGGAGACCCAGTACTTC
TRBJ1-2 | TRBD1 | . | 13 | TRBV7-3 | CASSPGQGYGYTF | TGTGCCAGCAGCCCGGGACAGGGTTATGGCTACACCTTC
TRBJ2-4 | . | . | 14 | TRBV7-2 | CASSPRGIGNIQYF | TGTGCCAGCAGCCCCCGCGGTATCGGAAACATTCAGTACTTC
TRBJ1-2 | . | few | 14 | TRBV9 | CASSVGPGDNGYTF | TGTGCCAGCAGCGTAGGCCCGGGGGATAATGGCTACACCTTC
TRBJ1-4 | . | . | 15 | TRBV19 | CASSLLASPNEKLFF | TGTGCCAGTAGTCTCTTAGCGTCGCCTAATGAAAAACTGTTTTTT
TRBJ2-1 | TRBD1 | . | 16 | TRBV19 | CASRRTGRSSYNEQFF | TGTGCCAGTAGGAGGACAGGGAGAAGCTCCTACAATGAGCAGTTCTTC
TRBJ1-5 | . | . | 12 | TRBV25-1 | CASNRGNQPQHF | TGTGCCAGCAATAGGGGAAATCAGCCCCAGCATTTT
TRBJ2-6 | . | . | 13 | TRBV6-6 | CASALVGANVLTF | TGTGCCAGCGCGTTGGTCGGGGCCAACGTCCTGACTTTC
TRBJ2-7 | TRBD2 | . | 15 | TRBV9 | CASSVGGLAGAEQYF | TGTGCCAGCAGCGTCGGGGGACTAGCGGGAGCCGAGCAGTACTTC
TRBJ1-1 | . | . | 11 | TRBV2 | CASRGRSEAFF | TGTGCCAGCAGGGGGCGGTCTGAAGCTTTCTTT
TRBJ1-1 | TRBD1 | . | 16 | TRBV19 | CASSILGQGMNTEAFF | TGTGCCAGTAGTATACTCGGACAGGGTATGAACACTGAAGCTTTCTTT
TRBJ1-3 | . | . | 14 | TRBV29-1 | CSVEARTEGNTIYF | TGCAGCGTTGAAGCCCGCACGGAGGGAAACACCATATATTTT
TRBJ2-1 | . | . | 16 | TRBV5-1 | CASSLLSPGSYNEQFF | TGCGCCAGCAGCTTGTTGAGCCCCGGCTCCTACAATGAGCAGTTCTTC
TRBJ2-7 | . | once | 15 | TRBV19 | CASSTFDRDTKKQYF | TGTGCCAGTAGTACCTTCGACCGGGACACTAAAAAGCAGTACTTC
TRBJ2-3 | TRBD2 | . | 15 | TRBV7-2 | CASSRTSGSTDTQYF | TGTGCCAGCAGCCGGACTAGCGGGAGTACAGATACGCAGTATTTT
TRBJ1-2 | . | . | 11 | TRBV10-2 | CASSGYYGYTF | TGCGCCAGCAGTGGGTACTATGGCTACACCTTC
TRBJ2-5 | TRBD2 | . | 19 | TRBV18 | CASSPPVPLAGLSKETQYF | TGTGCCAGCTCACCCCCGGTCCCGCTAGCGGGATTGTCTAAAGAGACCCAGTACTTC
TRBJ2-7 | TRBD2 | . | 16 | TRBV4-1 | CASSQAAVRELYEQYF | TGCGCCAGCAGCCAAGCGGCTGTGCGGGAGCTTTACGAGCAGTACTTC
TRBJ1-2 | TRBD1 | once | 14 | TRBV5-1 | CASSLLGQGAFNTF | TGCGCCAGCAGCTTGTTGGGACAGGGAGCTTTCAACACCTTC
TRBJ2-3 | . | . | 12 | TRBV29-1 | CSVEVSTDTQYF | TGCAGCGTTGAAGTTTCCACAGATACGCAGTATTTT